Listed below are T cell receptor beta chains from one sample, sequenced in a study of technical replicates of blood from several donors. Sequencing used immunoSEQ multiplex PCR; TCRdb keeps in-frame clones, though not all of them. Here the sample spans 70,000 to 95,000 clones, approximately 94% being singletons. The specimen was T cells isolated from PBMCs. The receptors stem from a human donor in good health. Both conserved end residues are part of each CDR3. A D gene is named only where the DNA matches it firmly.

CDR3aa: CASSHRGTYNEQFF
d_gene: -
v_gene: TRBV11-3
j_gene: TRBJ2-1

CDR3aa: CASRSLAGGPGTGELFF
d_gene: TRBD2
v_gene: TRBV27
j_gene: TRBJ2-2

CDR3aa: CASSLLAGGTDTQYF
d_gene: TRBD2
v_gene: TRBV5-1
j_gene: TRBJ2-3

CDR3aa: CSAHRETQYF
d_gene: -
v_gene: TRBV20-1
j_gene: TRBJ2-5

CDR3aa: CASRAGQNYGYTF
d_gene: TRBD1
v_gene: TRBV2
j_gene: TRBJ1-2

CDR3aa: CASSRLGQGVPETQYF
d_gene: TRBD1
v_gene: TRBV11-2
j_gene: TRBJ2-5

CDR3aa: CASSEVWGDRTDTQYF
d_gene: -
v_gene: TRBV2
j_gene: TRBJ2-3

CDR3aa: CASSLSGEGPYEQYF
d_gene: TRBD2
v_gene: TRBV27
j_gene: TRBJ2-7

CDR3aa: CATSRAVGTSGSQRAGNEQFF
d_gene: TRBD2
v_gene: TRBV15
j_gene: TRBJ2-1

CDR3aa: CAWSVYRNTEAFF
d_gene: -
v_gene: TRBV30
j_gene: TRBJ1-1

CDR3aa: CASRRHNTGELFF
d_gene: -
v_gene: TRBV6-5
j_gene: TRBJ2-2

CDR3aa: CASSVGAGTDGYTF
d_gene: -
v_gene: TRBV9
j_gene: TRBJ1-2

CDR3aa: CASSLGGQGAILGAFF
d_gene: TRBD1
v_gene: TRBV7-9
j_gene: TRBJ1-1

CDR3aa: CASSLQFSGELFF
d_gene: -
v_gene: TRBV27
j_gene: TRBJ2-2

CDR3aa: CASTGRGRSNQPQHF
d_gene: -
v_gene: TRBV28
j_gene: TRBJ1-5

CDR3aa: CASSLLSGLGYEQYF
d_gene: -
v_gene: TRBV28
j_gene: TRBJ2-7

CDR3aa: CSVPWTVSERYEQYF
d_gene: -
v_gene: TRBV29-1
j_gene: TRBJ2-7

CDR3aa: CSVYLLTYNEQFF
d_gene: -
v_gene: TRBV29-1
j_gene: TRBJ2-1

CDR3aa: CASNMGQAYNEQFF
d_gene: TRBD1
v_gene: TRBV6-1
j_gene: TRBJ2-1

CDR3aa: CSVLDRGLYGDTQYF
d_gene: TRBD1
v_gene: TRBV29-1
j_gene: TRBJ2-3

CDR3aa: CAWRLAGASYNEQFF
d_gene: TRBD2
v_gene: TRBV30
j_gene: TRBJ2-1

CDR3aa: CAWSTAGVNSPLHF
d_gene: -
v_gene: TRBV30
j_gene: TRBJ1-6

CDR3aa: CASSFTRNTEAFF
d_gene: -
v_gene: TRBV5-6
j_gene: TRBJ1-1

CDR3aa: CASSRQRDRDTEAFF
d_gene: TRBD1
v_gene: TRBV4-1
j_gene: TRBJ1-1

CDR3aa: CASSQEDRYYNEQFF
d_gene: TRBD1
v_gene: TRBV4-1
j_gene: TRBJ2-1

CDR3aa: CASRQHRDRGGQPQHF
d_gene: TRBD1
v_gene: TRBV6-6
j_gene: TRBJ1-5

CDR3aa: CASSMPGTNSGNTIYF
d_gene: -
v_gene: TRBV19
j_gene: TRBJ1-3

CDR3aa: CASSQSGLAGNNEQFF
d_gene: TRBD2
v_gene: TRBV11-2
j_gene: TRBJ2-1

CDR3aa: CASSYRGTGGDGYTF
d_gene: TRBD1
v_gene: TRBV6-5
j_gene: TRBJ1-2

CDR3aa: CASCRGTSYEQYF
d_gene: -
v_gene: TRBV27
j_gene: TRBJ2-7

CDR3aa: CASSPRTGWTEAFF
d_gene: TRBD1
v_gene: TRBV11-2
j_gene: TRBJ1-1

CDR3aa: CASSGTGNSPLHF
d_gene: -
v_gene: TRBV9
j_gene: TRBJ1-6

CDR3aa: CASSLLVGGTYEQYF
d_gene: TRBD2
v_gene: TRBV5-1
j_gene: TRBJ2-7

CDR3aa: CASSMRTEALQFEQFF
d_gene: -
v_gene: TRBV19
j_gene: TRBJ2-1

CDR3aa: CASSISPNTEAFF
d_gene: -
v_gene: TRBV19
j_gene: TRBJ1-1

CDR3aa: CASSTQGGAYEQYF
d_gene: -
v_gene: TRBV4-1
j_gene: TRBJ2-7

CDR3aa: CASSLETGYGYTF
d_gene: -
v_gene: TRBV7-9
j_gene: TRBJ1-2

CDR3aa: CASSSQLAGEFEQYF
d_gene: TRBD2
v_gene: TRBV6-6
j_gene: TRBJ2-7

CDR3aa: CASRREAGLSTDTQYF
d_gene: -
v_gene: TRBV19
j_gene: TRBJ2-3

CDR3aa: CASQRQLNTEAFF
d_gene: -
v_gene: TRBV7-9
j_gene: TRBJ1-1

CDR3aa: CASSQGGGGYNEQFF
d_gene: TRBD2
v_gene: TRBV4-2
j_gene: TRBJ2-1

CDR3aa: CATSSTGVYGYTF
d_gene: TRBD1
v_gene: TRBV15
j_gene: TRBJ1-2

CDR3aa: CASSLRLAGFYEQYF
d_gene: TRBD2
v_gene: TRBV7-8
j_gene: TRBJ2-7

CDR3aa: CASSQYRDVRSYNEQFF
d_gene: -
v_gene: TRBV18
j_gene: TRBJ2-1

CDR3aa: CAIKDRAGVQYF
d_gene: TRBD1
v_gene: TRBV10-3
j_gene: TRBJ2-7

CDR3aa: CASSLDTDHSGANVLTF
d_gene: -
v_gene: TRBV19
j_gene: TRBJ2-6

CDR3aa: CASSREWGPFYGYTF
d_gene: -
v_gene: TRBV6-6
j_gene: TRBJ1-2

CDR3aa: CASRPGLQETQYF
d_gene: TRBD2
v_gene: TRBV11-1
j_gene: TRBJ2-5

CDR3aa: CSVQTGGYNEQFF
d_gene: TRBD1
v_gene: TRBV29-1
j_gene: TRBJ2-1

CDR3aa: CASSIHTPGQLGDEQYF
d_gene: TRBD1
v_gene: TRBV28
j_gene: TRBJ2-7